This TCR beta chain is from a study of beta chain features in type 1 diabetes. Study-level results: Type 1 diabetes patients had TCRB CDR3s that were shorter (moderately but significantly so) in all four CD4+ subsets. Patients and controls would be equally affected if PCR favored shorter templates. VDJ junctions sequenced from type 1 diabetes patients showed fewer insertions and more deletions.

Expressed TCRB transcripts were sequenced, since all the RNA that had been isolated was reverse transcribed. About 3.57 million reads per sample were averaged for naive, central memory and regulatory samples. The protocol was immunoSEQ multiplex PCR, while the TCRdb copy is restricted to in-frame clones and leaves out a portion. The table has around 150,000 clones, around 8% seen once. This clone was observed a handful of times. Its antigen is not identified. Via the markers CD45RO/CCR7/CD25/CD127/CD95/CD27, stem cell-like memory, regulatory, central memory and naive CD4+ cells were sorted. Sequences were obtained from central memory CD4+ T cells from blood. The TCR comes from a woman aged 18-30 years with type 1 diabetes.

DNA for the CDR3: TGTGCCAGCAGGAGACAAGAGACCCAGTACTTC. The encoded protein is CASRRQETQYF. The chain joins TRBV6-6 to TRBJ2-5; D call uncertain. The CDR3 extends over 11 amino acids. Trimming shortened V by 6 bases and J by 2 bases, and 4 bases separated the two germline ends. CDR1 is MNHNY and CDR2 is SVGAGI in the germline V gene (reference sequence).